One and the same sample provided the 30 T cell receptor beta chains below, sequenced in a study of blood T cell repertoires in COVID-19. Profiled with immunoSEQ multiplex PCR; TCRdb holds only in-frame clones, not every one. The sample has 130,000 to 150,000 clones, about four fifths seen once. The sequenced sample was peripheral blood. The receptor source for this set is a human donor with acute or convalescent COVID-19. The donor label of this sample is uncertain.

The rearrangement joins TRBV5-4 to TRBJ2-1; 12 nucleotides match TRBD2. Germline-derived CDR1 and CDR2 are SGHNT and YYREEE (reference sequence). The junction had 9 bases not matched to a gene; V was cut back by 4 bases and J by 4 bases. This CDR3 has 17 amino acids. CDR3 amino acids: CASSTPSGLAGYNEQFF. In DNA form, the CDR3 reads TGTGCCAGCAGCACCCCCTCGGGACTAGCGGGTTACAATGAGCAGTTCTTC.

CDR3 DNA sequence: TGTGCCAGCAGCTTGGATTTGGGGCCCGGTACTGAAGCTTTCTTT. Translated: CASSLDLGPGTEAFF. The V gene is TRBV5-4, the J gene TRBJ1-1; a possible D gene is TRBD1 (5 bases). The CDR3 covers 15 residues. Trimming took 0 bases from V and 5 from J, leaving 14 bases between them. Germline values: CDR1 SGHNT, CDR2 YYREEE (reference sequence). Supplemented by reference TRBV5-4 and TRBJ1-1, the full variable domain reads ETGVTQSPTHLIKTRGQQVTLRCSSQSGHNTVSWYQQALGQGPQFIFQYYREEENGRGNFPPRFSGLQFPNYSSELNVNALELDDSALYLCASSLDLGPGTEAFFGQGTRLTVV.

This clone showed up just once. The chain employs TRBV4-2 and TRBJ2-2; TRBD2 is a possible D gene (6 bases). Germline-derived CDR1 and CDR2 are LGHNA and YNFKEQ. The ends were cut back, 1 base at V and 1 base at J, with 7 bases in the middle. The CDR3 covers 15 residues. CDR3 loop: CASSQVGGNTGELFF. The CDR3 nucleotides read TGTGCCAGCAGCCAAGTCGGGGGGAACACCGGGGAGCTGTTTTTT.

V and J are TRBV5-1 and TRBJ1-3, with a tentative D call TRBD1 (6 bases). V was pared by 5 bases and J by 4 bases, with 19 bases between. Per germline, CDR1 SGHRS and CDR2 YFSETQ. There are 16 residues in the CDR3. The CDR3 reads CASSYGAGATGNTIYF. CDR3 DNA sequence: TGCGCCAGCAGTTATGGGGCAGGGGCAACGGGAAACACCATATATTTT.

The chain carries TRBV19 and TRBJ1-2, with unresolved D. CDR1 is LNHDA, CDR2 SQIVND, per germline (reference sequence). V shed 3 bases and J shed 1 base, with 9 bases lying between them. The CDR3 contains 14 residues. For the CDR3, the DNA is TGTGCCAGTAGTATGAGGGATTTTAACTATGGCTACACCTTC. As protein: CASSMRDFNYGYTF.

For the CDR3, the DNA is TGTGCCAGCAGCTTAGGGGCCGGGAGCCCTGGCTACACCTTC. It yields the protein CASSLGAGSPGYTF. V usage is TRBV7-9 and J usage is TRBJ1-2, with D hard to call. The germline CDR1 and CDR2 sequences are SEHNR and FQNEAQ (reference sequence). The CDR3 sequence is 14 residues long. The V end was cut by 1 base, the J end by 7 bases, with 13 bases between.

V usage is TRBV9 and J usage is TRBJ2-7, with no clear D. Germline loops: CDR1 SGDLS, CDR2 YYNGEE. With 4 bases removed from V and 5 bases from J, the gap between germline ends came to 19 bases. The CDR3 loop spans 15 amino acids. The CDR3 region is CASSTRSTFGHEQYF. CDR3 coding DNA: TGTGCCAGCAGCACCAGAAGTACCTTTGGCCACGAGCAGTACTTC.

The chain couples TRBV27 to TRBJ2-3; D might be TRBD1 (5 bases). The germline V gene encodes CDR1 MNHEY and CDR2 SMNVEV (reference sequence). V was shortened by 5 bases and J by 3 bases, with 15 bases between the two germline ends. There are 15 residues in the CDR3. CDR3: CASSASGWWTDTQYF. CDR3 in DNA: TGTGCCAGCAGTGCCTCAGGGTGGTGGACAGATACGCAGTATTTT.

The genes are TRBV30 and TRBJ1-1; D is perhaps TRBD1 (5 bases). With 5 bases removed from V and 0 bases from J, the gap between germline ends came to 10 bases. The germline V gene encodes CDR1 GTSNPN and CDR2 SVGIG (reference sequence). There are 13 residues in the CDR3. This CDR3 reads CAWAVGVNTEAFF. The CDR3 DNA follows: TGTGCCTGGGCCGTAGGGGTGAACACTGAAGCTTTCTTT.

The chain carries TRBV5-6 and TRBJ2-1; 7 bases line up with TRBD1. Losses at the gene ends were 5 bases for V and 2 bases for J; bases not matched to a gene: 4. Germline CDR1 reads SGHDT; CDR2 reads YYEEEE. This CDR3 has 14 residues. CDR3 amino acids: CASRLRGPYNEQFF. Written as DNA, the CDR3 is TGTGCCAGCAGGCTGAGGGGGCCCTACAATGAGCAGTTCTTC.

This clone was seen a few times. The chain combines TRBV10-3 with TRBJ2-7; 7 positions match TRBD1. The CDR3 spans 14 residues. Germline assignment: CDR1 ENHRY and CDR2 SYGVKD. Trimming cost V 4 bases and J 4 bases; bases outside gene matches: 7. CDR3 DNA: TGTGCCATCAGTGTCCCGGGACAGCAATACGAGCAGTACTTC. Translation gives CAISVPGQQYEQYF.

The gene calls are TRBV18 and TRBJ1-4, with D possibly TRBD1 on 6 matching bases. The CDR3 extends over 15 amino acids. Per the germline V gene, CDR1 is KGHSH and CDR2 is LQKENI. The V and J ends lost 2 bases and 4 bases respectively, with 11 bases between them. CDR3 region: CASSPGAGDNEKLFF. In DNA form, the CDR3 reads TGTGCCAGCTCACCAGGGGCAGGGGATAATGAAAAACTGTTTTTT.

The chain links TRBV3-1 (or the pseudogene TRBV3-2) to TRBJ1-4; D possibly corresponds to TRBD1 (6 bases). The CDR3 extends over 15 amino acids. CDR1 LGHDT and CDR2 YNNKEL come from the germline V gene (reference sequence). The V end lost 1 base, the J end lost 8 bases, and 14 bases lay between the germline ends. The CDR3, as DNA: TGTGCCAGCAGCCAAGGAAACAGGGTCGTCGAAAAACTGTTTTTT. Translation gives CASSQGNRVVEKLFF.

The chain has TRBV6-5 and TRBJ1-1; D remains ambiguous. The germline gives CDR1 MNHEY, CDR2 SVGAGI. There are 13 residues in the CDR3. Trimming removed 7 bases at V and 1 base at J, with 10 bases between. The CDR3 bases are TGTGCCAGCACGAGGGCCTCGAACACTGAAGCTTTCTTT. This gives the protein CASTRASNTEAFF.

V gene TRBV10-3 combines with J gene TRBJ2-3; TRBD2 matches at 14 bases. With V trimmed by 7 bases and J by 2 bases, 2 bases remained unmatched. CDR1 is ENHRY and CDR2 is SYGVKD in the germline V gene. The CDR3 is 15 amino acids. CDR3 protein: CAIKTSGGDTDTQYF. In nucleotides, the CDR3 is TGTGCCATCAAGACTAGCGGGGGGGACACAGATACGCAGTATTTT.

This clone has more than one count but fewer than ten. The chain carries TRBV7-9 and TRBJ2-5; 15 bases match TRBD2. This CDR3 is 15 amino acids long. J gave up 5 bases and V 4 bases, and 2 bases lay outside the gene matches. Germline values: CDR1 SEHNR, CDR2 FQNEAQ (reference sequence). CDR3 amino acids: CASSYGTSGGETQYF. DNA of the CDR3: TGTGCCAGCAGCTACGGGACTAGCGGGGGGGAGACCCAGTACTTC. Full variable domain (rest looked up from reference TRBV7-9 and TRBJ2-5): DTGVSQNPRHKITKRGQNVTFRCDPISEHNRLYWYRQTLGQGPEFLTYFQNEAQLEKSRLLSDRFSAERPKGSFSTLEIQRTEQGDSAMYLCASSYGTSGGETQYFGPGTRLLVL.

This rearrangement joins TRBV30 to TRBJ1-1; possibly TRBD1 for D (6 bases). The CDR3 runs 13 residues. Germline V CDR1 and CDR2: GTSNPN, SVGIG (reference sequence). V was trimmed by 0 bases and J by 5 bases, leaving 10 bases between them. The CDR3 spells CAWSVQGKTEAFF. The CDR3 nucleotides read TGTGCCTGGAGTGTACAGGGTAAGACTGAAGCTTTCTTT.

The chain links TRBV1 to TRBJ2-6; TRBD1 reflects the table's D call only, with no check against the DNA. TRBV1 is recorded as a pseudogene. The CDR3 sequence is 22 residues long. CDR3 nucleotide sequence: TGCACCAGCAGCCAAGAAAAGGGGGTCCGGATGGCCCTGCTCTCTGGGGCCAACGTCCTGACTTTC. This gives the protein CTSSQEKGVRMALLSGANVLTF.

The chain recombines TRBV10-3 with TRBJ1-3; D not certain. The ends were cut back, 3 bases at V and 3 bases at J, with 3 bases in the middle. The V gene's germline CDR1 is ENHRY and CDR2 SYGVKD. This CDR3 region has 12 residues. CDR3 sequence: CAISDGGNTIYF. For the CDR3, the DNA is TGTGCCATCAGTGACGGTGGAAACACCATATATTTT.

The chain joins TRBV7-3 to TRBJ2-5; a weak D match, TRBD2 (6 bases). Germline assignment: CDR1 SGHTA and CDR2 FQGTGA. The V gene lost 3 bases and the J gene lost 4 bases, with 9 bases spanning the gap. The CDR3 extends over 13 amino acids. The CDR3 here is CASSLVGGETQYF. The CDR3 DNA is TGTGCCAGCAGCTTGGTGGGGGGAGAGACCCAGTACTTC.

The chain employs TRBV5-4 and TRBJ2-7; 8 bases are a match to TRBD2. The germline V gene has CDR1 SGHNT and CDR2 YYREEE (reference sequence). V gave up 7 bases and J gave up 7 bases; unmatched junction bases: 16. The CDR3 has 15 amino acids. The CDR3 protein is CASSVKVSGVKEQYF. The CDR3 DNA follows: TGTGCCAGCTCGGTGAAGGTTAGCGGGGTGAAAGAGCAGTACTTC.

The chain combines TRBV30 with TRBJ1-5; the D is unclear. Trimming took off 1 base at V and 1 base at J, with 5 bases between the two ends. In germline, CDR1 is GTSNPN, CDR2 SVGIG (reference sequence). The CDR3 is 13 amino acids. DNA for the CDR3: TGTGCCTGGAGTGAATCAAGCAATCAGCCCCAGCATTTT. Translation: CAWSESSNQPQHF.

This clone was observed a single time. V gene TRBV4-1 combines with J gene TRBJ2-3; 13 nucleotides line up with TRBD2. This CDR3 is 20 amino acids long. Unmatched junction bases numbered 14, after V lost 5 bases and J lost 0 bases. CDR1 and CDR2 (germline): MGHRA, YSYEKL. CDR3 nucleotides: TGCGCCAGCAGCGGACGGGAAGGGACTAGCGGGGTTACTAGCACAGATACGCAGTATTTT. Its translation is CASSGREGTSGVTSTDTQYF.

This chain joins TRBV30 and TRBJ1-1; the match to TRBD1 covers 9 bases. The germline gives CDR1 GTSNPN, CDR2 SVGIG (reference sequence). The CDR3 has 13 amino acids. The junction had 9 bases not matched to a gene; V was cut back by 7 bases and J by 6 bases. This CDR3 reads CAFAGTGSAEAFF. The CDR3 DNA reads TGTGCCTTCGCCGGGACAGGGTCGGCTGAAGCTTTCTTT.

The chain recombines TRBV4-1 with TRBJ1-5, with no clear D. CDR3 length: 14 amino acids. Per the germline V gene, CDR1 is MGHRA and CDR2 is YSYEKL. Trimming left V 4 bases short and J 2 bases short, with 9 bases between. CDR3 DNA sequence: TGCGCCAGCAGCCTCGAGTTAGGCAATCAGCCCCAGCATTTT. It encodes CASSLELGNQPQHF.

The rearrangement joins TRBV6-5 to TRBJ1-1; possible D gene TRBD1, 6 bases. Trimming cost V 4 bases and J 7 bases, with 13 bases left between them. The CDR3 totals 13 residues. Germline V gene lookup returns CDR1 MNHEY and CDR2 SVGAGI. Here the CDR3 reads CASSSKGGLEAFF. The CDR3 DNA follows: TGTGCCAGCAGTTCCAAAGGGGGTCTTGAAGCTTTCTTT.

CDR3 residues: CASSMDSTARMVQYF. The CDR3 region has the DNA TGTGCCAGCAGCATGGACAGTACCGCGCGAATGGTGCAGTACTTC. This rearrangement joins TRBV6-5 to TRBJ2-7; TRBD1 might be the D (6 bases). This CDR3 has 15 amino acids. Germline lookup yields CDR1 MNHEY and CDR2 SVGAGI. V shed 6 bases and J shed 9 bases, with 24 bases lying between them.

V usage is TRBV18 and J usage is TRBJ1-1; TRBD1 might be the D (5 bases). CDR1 is KGHSH and CDR2 is LQKENI in the germline V gene. V was trimmed by 4 bases and J by 5 bases, leaving 20 bases between them. CDR3 length: 16 residues. CDR3 in amino acids: CASSLQRDPLRTEAFF. The CDR3 DNA is TGTGCCAGCTCACTTCAGCGGGACCCACTTAGGACTGAAGCTTTCTTT.

The chain is built from TRBV24-1 and TRBJ2-1; the D gene is possibly TRBD1 (5 bases). V dropped 3 bases and J dropped 6 bases, with 14 bases sitting between them. Germline-derived CDR1 and CDR2 are KGHDR and SFDVKD. CDR3 length: 15 residues. In DNA, the CDR3 is TGTGCCACCAGTGATGATCCTACAGGTACCAATGAGCAGTTCTTC. It codes for CATSDDPTGTNEQFF.

CDR3 coding DNA: TGTGCCAGCAGCTTGAGGACTAGCGGGGGCACCTACCAAGAGACCCAGTACTTC. This gives the protein CASSLRTSGGTYQETQYF. The chain uses TRBV5-4 and TRBJ2-5, with 13 bases identical to TRBD2. The CDR3 runs to 18 residues. Per the germline V gene, CDR1 is SGHNT and CDR2 is YYREEE (reference sequence). After removal of 1 base from V and 0 bases from J, the junction contained 6 bases not matched to a gene.